Detailed here is one T cell receptor (beta chain). Its antigen is not identified. Repertoires were generated with immunoSEQ multiplex PCR, while TCRdb's copy carries only in-frame clones and drops some. This sample has about 150,000 clones, with about 91% found just once. Trimming took 2 bases from V and 1 from J, leaving 6 bases between them. The length of the CDR3 is 13 residues. The sample originates from a study of T cell responses to AZD1222 COVID-19 vaccine. Findings of the study overall: Donors skewed white British and female; clonal diversity was possibly underestimated. Repertoires were obtained only post-peak T cell response. Following two doses of AZD1222, Spike-specific TCR breadth and depth rose. Only a handful of individuals given AZD1222 were seropositive at baseline.

The receptor was isolated from an adult in good health. This specimen consisted of peripheral blood, obtained on day 0 of AZD1222 vaccination. This chain links TRBV12-3 or TRBV12-4 with TRBJ2-7; maybe TRBD2 (5 bases). The CDR3 reads CASSLSGSYEQYF. DNA of the CDR3: TGTGCCAGCAGTTTATCGGGGTCCTACGAGCAGTACTTC.